Below are 17 T cell receptor beta chains sequenced from a single sample in a study of cytomegalovirus exposure and HLA in healthy donors. It was with 60 Vbeta and 13 Jbeta primers that the PCR ran. TCRdb keeps only in-frame clones here, not all; method: immunoSEQ multiplex PCR. The sample includes more than 140,000 clones, roughly four fifths of them seen just once. The sequenced sample was PBMCs. The receptors derive from a female donor in good health and CMV-seronegative.

The J gene is TRBJ2-2, the V gene TRBV19, with 8 bases fitting TRBD1. Trimming cost V 5 bases and J 5 bases; bases outside gene matches: 13. Germline CDR1 LNHDA, CDR2 SQIVND (reference sequence). The CDR3 is made up of 17 amino acids. This chain's CDR3 is CASSPTGTGVGTGELFF. CDR3 DNA sequence: TGTGCCAGTAGTCCAACCGGGACAGGCGTGGGGACCGGGGAGCTGTTTTTT.

CDR3 region: CASSYDGQRGNEKLFF. Written as DNA, the CDR3 is TGTGCCAGCAGTTACGATGGACAGAGGGGCAATGAAAAACTGTTTTTT. The chain recombines TRBV6-5 with TRBJ1-4, with TRBD1 as a possible D gene (6 bases). The CDR3 extends over 16 amino acids. CDR1 is MNHEY, CDR2 SVGAGI, per germline. V was clipped by 2 bases and J by 5 bases, with 15 bases between them.

CDR3 nucleotide sequence: TGTGCCTGGAGTGTACTGGGGGGGTCCCCCACAGATACGCAGTATTTT. This translates into CAWSVLGGSPTDTQYF. V and J are TRBV30 and TRBJ2-3; 7 bases line up with TRBD2. CDR1 is GTSNPN and CDR2 is SVGIG in the germline V gene (reference sequence). The CDR3 is 16 residues long. V was pared by 0 bases and J by 2 bases, with 8 bases of the junction left unmatched.

J is TRBJ2-1 and V is TRBV7-9; no firm D call. Germline CDR1 and CDR2: SEHNR and FQNEAQ (reference sequence). V gave up 3 bases and J gave up 0 bases, with 3 bases separating them. The CDR3 covers 13 residues. In DNA, the CDR3 is TGTGCCAGCAGCTTCATCTCCTACAATGAGCAGTTCTTC. Residues: CASSFISYNEQFF.

The chain joins TRBV9 to TRBJ2-1; D possibly corresponds to TRBD2 (6 bases). The CDR3 is made up of 15 amino acids. CDR1 is SGDLS, CDR2 YYNGEE, per germline. Trimming stripped 0 bases from V and 1 base from J, with 8 bases between. CDR3 bases: TGTGCCAGCAGCGTAGAGCGGGTATCCTACAATGAGCAGTTCTTC. Its protein product is CASSVERVSYNEQFF.

This clone was observed a single time. The gene calls are TRBV11-1 and TRBJ1-1; possible D gene TRBD1, 5 bases. CDR1 and CDR2 (germline): SGHAT, FQDESV (reference sequence). CDR3 size: 16 residues. Trimming shortened V by 4 bases and J by 5 bases, and 20 bases separated the two germline ends. The CDR3 region has the DNA TGTGCCAGCAGCTCAAGGGAGCGGGACCCAGGGACTGAAGCTTTCTTT. Translation: CASSSRERDPGTEAFF.

The gene calls are TRBV14 and TRBJ2-7; D uncertain. With 6 bases removed from V and 0 bases from J, the gap between germline ends came to 12 bases. The CDR3 is made up of 14 amino acids. The germline gives CDR1 SGHDN, CDR2 FVKESK. The CDR3 here is CASSLMSSSYEQYF. As DNA, the CDR3 is TGTGCCAGCAGTTTAATGTCTAGCTCCTACGAGCAGTACTTC.

This rearrangement joins TRBV5-1 to TRBJ2-1; TRBD2 agrees at 7 bases. Germline values: CDR1 SGHRS, CDR2 YFSETQ. This CDR3 has 14 residues. Trimming cost V 9 bases and J 8 bases; bases outside gene matches: 14. CDR3 DNA: TGCGCCACCCGGTGGGAGGGCCGCTTCGATGAGCAGTTCTTC. Its protein product is CATRWEGRFDEQFF.

This CDR3 reads CASSGTVSYEQYF. As DNA, the CDR3 is TGTGCCAGCAGCGGGACAGTGTCCTACGAGCAGTACTTC. V and J are TRBV6-1 and TRBJ2-5, with 7 bases fitting TRBD1. Near its end, the DNA agrees better with TRBJ2-7, so the J call may be wrong. The CDR3 is 13 amino acids. Germline V gene lookup returns CDR1 MNHNS and CDR2 SASEGT.

The chain couples TRBV18 to TRBJ1-6; D is ambiguous. V lost 6 bases, J lost 7 bases, and 16 bases lay in between. The germline V gene encodes CDR1 KGHSH and CDR2 LQKENI. The CDR3 is 15 amino acids. CDR3 in DNA: TGTGCCAGCTCTAAGGCGGGGAACGGGAATTCACCCCTCCACTTT. This translates into CASSKAGNGNSPLHF. Full variable domain (outside the CDR3, taken from reference TRBV18 and TRBJ1-6): NAGVMQNPRHLVRRRGQEARLRCSPMKGHSHVYWYRQLPEEGLKFMVYLQKENIIDESGMPKERFSAEFPKEGPSILRIQQVVRGDSAAYFCASSKAGNGNSPLHFGNGTRLTVT.

The chain has TRBV7-8 and TRBJ1-2; possible D gene TRBD1, 5 bases. CDR1 is SGHVS, CDR2 FQNEAQ, per germline. V shed 0 bases and J shed 5 bases, with 16 bases lying between them. This CDR3 comprises 16 residues. CDR3 protein: CASSLASAAGGYGYTF. Written as DNA, the CDR3 is TGTGCCAGCAGCTTAGCATCGGCAGCCGGGGGGTATGGCTACACCTTC.

The rearrangement joins TRBV9 to TRBJ1-4; D is uncertain. Germline CDR1 reads SGDLS; CDR2 reads YYNGEE. CDR3 length equals 15 residues. Trimming left V 4 bases short and J 7 bases short, with 17 bases between. The CDR3 sequence: CASSSSGGRSEKLFF. CDR3 sequence (DNA): TGTGCCAGCAGCTCGTCAGGAGGGCGCAGTGAAAAACTGTTTTTT.

This chain uses TRBV30 with TRBJ2-7; 7 nucleotides align to TRBD1. The CDR3 totals 15 residues. Losses at the gene ends were 0 bases for V and 5 bases for J; bases not matched to a gene: 10. Germline V gene sequence: CDR1 GTSNPN, CDR2 SVGIG (reference sequence). The CDR3 coding sequence is TGTGCCTGGAGTGTATTGACAGGGAGTTTTCACGAGCAGTACTTC. Encoded protein: CAWSVLTGSFHEQYF. Looking up the rest from reference TRBV30 and TRBJ2-7 gives the full variable domain: SQTIHQWPATLVQPVGSPLSLECTVEGTSNPNLYWYRQAAGRGLQLLFYSVGIGQISSEVPQNLSASRPQDRQFILSSKKLLLSDSGFYLCAWSVLTGSFHEQYFGPGTRLTVT.

A few counts support this clone. This rearrangement joins TRBV6-5 to TRBJ1-5, with no clear D. The V end was cut by 10 bases, the J end by 9 bases, with 10 bases between. This CDR3 is 10 amino acids long. Germline CDR1 and CDR2: MNHEY and SVGAGI. This chain's CDR3 is CATGLGPQHF. The CDR3, as DNA: TGTGCCACCGGCCTAGGGCCCCAGCATTTT.

V is TRBV6-5 and J is TRBJ2-3; D may be TRBD2 (6 bases). Germline assignment: CDR1 MNHEY and CDR2 SVGAGI. The V end was cut by 2 bases, the J end by 2 bases, with 8 bases between. CDR3 length: 14 residues. Here the CDR3 DNA reads TGTGCCAGCAGTTACGGGACTTACACAGATACGCAGTATTTT. It is translated as CASSYGTYTDTQYF.

This rearrangement joins TRBV28 to TRBJ1-4; the D gene is possibly TRBD1 (5 bases). CDR1 MDHEN and CDR2 SYDVKM come from the germline V gene. There are 15 residues in the CDR3. V shed 4 bases and J shed 5 bases, with 14 bases lying between them. CDR3: CASSWGGADNEKLFF. In DNA form, the CDR3 reads TGTGCCAGCAGTTGGGGTGGGGCAGACAATGAAAAACTGTTTTTT.

CDR3 in DNA: TGTGCCAGCAGTTACTCGTTGACTAAAGAGGCGCAGTTCTTC. Translation gives CASSYSLTKEAQFF. The V call is TRBV6-5, the J call TRBJ2-1; D may be TRBD2 (5 bases). The V gene lost 0 bases and the J gene lost 12 bases, with 15 bases spanning the gap. Germline V lookup: CDR1 MNHEY, CDR2 SVGAGI. The CDR3 covers 14 residues.